This is a list of T cell receptor beta chains from one sample in a study of sequential checkpoint blockade in melanoma. Clones were read by immunoSEQ multiplex PCR, and TCRdb kept only the in-frame ones, dropping some. The table has about 5,100 clones, approximately 25% seen once. The input for sequencing was tumor tissue (inferred from file names), taken from a patient given nivolumab and ipilimumab in sequence. All receptors derive from a human donor with melanoma. Each CDR3 is given with its conserved first and last residue. A D gene is named only where the DNA matches it firmly. The size field is filled for only some rows; it gives once, few, many or a size class.

>TRBJ2-7|TRBV6-8|few|TRBD2
CASSSPGTTSSYEQYF
TGTGCCAGCAGTTCCCCCGGGACTACTAGCTCCTACGAGCAGTACTTC
>TRBJ2-3|TRBV6-8|few|NA
CASSSLRGPRTTDTQYF
TGTGCCAGCAGTTCCCTCCGGGGCCCTAGAACGACAGATACGCAGTATTTT
>TRBJ2-3|TRBV18|NA|NA
CASSRRGSVTDTQYF
TGTGCCAGCTCACGACGAGGGTCGGTCACAGATACGCAGTATTTT
>TRBJ2-1|TRBV19|NA|NA
CASSILNEQFF
TGTGCCAGTAGTATACTAAATGAGCAGTTCTTC
>TRBJ1-1|TRBV6-7|few|TRBD1
CASSQGVNAFF
TGTGCCAGCAGCCAGGGGGTCAACGCTTTCTTT
>TRBJ1-4|TRBV19|NA|TRBD1
CASRGRLGRSEKLFF
TGTGCCTCCAGGGGGAGGCTGGGGCGTAGTGAAAAACTGTTTTTT
>TRBJ1-2|TRBV18|NA|NA
CASSPRGDRAYYGYTF
TGTGCCAGCTCACCACGTGGGGATCGGGCATACTATGGCTACACCTTC
>TRBJ2-1|TRBV14|medium-sized|TRBD1
CASSRVTGDEQFF
TGTGCCAGCAGCCGGGTGACAGGGGATGAGCAGTTCTTC
>TRBJ1-1|TRBV6-8|NA|TRBD1
CASSPGQREAFF
TGTGCCAGCAGCCCGGGACAGCGCGAAGCTTTCTTT
>TRBJ2-7|TRBV28|few|TRBD1
CASTPPGQHYEQYF
TGTGCCAGCACCCCGCCGGGACAGCACTACGAGCAGTACTTC
>TRBJ1-1|TRBV5-1|NA|NA
CASSLAGVSGTEAFF
TGCGCCAGCAGCTTGGCAGGGGTTTCGGGCACTGAAGCTTTCTTT
>TRBJ2-1|TRBV9|few|NA
CASSVDGATYNEQFF
TGTGCCAGCAGCGTAGATGGGGCGACCTACAATGAGCAGTTCTTC
>TRBJ2-3|TRBV14|NA|NA
CASSQGRGHGPDTQYF
TGTGCCAGCAGCCAAGGGCGAGGGCACGGGCCAGATACGCAGTATTTT
>TRBJ1-2|TRBV18|large|NA
CASSPPTESYGYTF
TGTGCCAGCTCACCCCCGACAGAGAGTTATGGCTACACCTTC
>TRBJ2-7|TRBV19|few|TRBD1
CASSDRGGTYEQYF
TGTGCCAGTAGCGACAGGGGGGGAACCTACGAGCAGTACTTC
>TRBJ2-2|TRBV28|NA|TRBD1
CASSLGTVDTGELFF
TGTGCCAGCAGTTTAGGGACAGTTGATACCGGGGAGCTGTTTTTT
>TRBJ2-2|TRBV9|NA|NA
CASSVTLDLNTGELFF
TGTGCCAGCAGCGTAACACTAGATTTGAACACCGGGGAGCTGTTTTTT
>TRBJ1-1|TRBV5-1|once|TRBD1
CASSLVGTAQNTEAFF
TGCGCCAGCAGCTTGGTCGGGACAGCCCAGAACACTGAAGCTTTCTTT
>TRBJ1-5|TRBV11-3|NA|NA
CASSQGSLRGQPQHF
TGTGCCAGCAGCCAGGGGTCTCTTCGCGGGCAGCCCCAGCATTTT
>TRBJ1-2|TRBV6-8|NA|TRBD1
CATPGQGGGYTF
TGTGCCACCCCGGGACAGGGAGGGGGCTACACCTTC
>TRBJ1-1|TRBV6-8|NA|TRBD1
CASGDRNPEAFF
TGTGCCAGCGGGGACAGGAACCCTGAAGCTTTCTTT
>TRBJ2-2|TRBV6-8|few|TRBD1
CASLRDRVSGELFF
TGTGCCAGCTTACGGGACAGGGTTTCCGGGGAGCTGTTTTTT
>TRBJ1-4|TRBV28|few|NA
CASREAGNEKLFF
TGTGCCAGCAGAGAGGCCGGGAATGAAAAACTGTTTTTT
>TRBJ1-4|TRBV25-1|NA|TRBD1
CASSPGTGVNEKLFF
TGTGCCAGCAGTCCCGGGACAGGGGTGAATGAAAAACTGTTTTTT
>TRBJ2-7|TRBV6-7|many|NA
CASRIAYEQYF
TGTGCCAGCAGGATAGCCTACGAGCAGTACTTC
>TRBJ2-7|TRBV5-1|NA|TRBD1
CASSIQGAPYEQYF
TGCGCCAGCAGCATACAGGGGGCCCCCTACGAGCAGTACTTC
>TRBJ2-5|TRBV9|many|NA
CASSVSGANQETQYF
TGTGCCAGCAGCGTAAGCGGAGCGAACCAAGAGACCCAGTACTTC